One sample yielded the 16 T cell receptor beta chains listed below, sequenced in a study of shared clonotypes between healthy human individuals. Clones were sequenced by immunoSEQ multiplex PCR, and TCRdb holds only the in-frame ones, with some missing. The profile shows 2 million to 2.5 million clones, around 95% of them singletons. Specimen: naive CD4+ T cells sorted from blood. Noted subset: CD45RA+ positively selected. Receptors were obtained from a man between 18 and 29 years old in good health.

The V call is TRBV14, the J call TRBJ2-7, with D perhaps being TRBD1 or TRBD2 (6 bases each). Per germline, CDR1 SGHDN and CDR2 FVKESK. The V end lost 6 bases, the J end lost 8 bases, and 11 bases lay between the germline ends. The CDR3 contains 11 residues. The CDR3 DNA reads TGTGCCAGCAGACCCCGGGGGCAGCAGTACTTC. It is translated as CASRPRGQQYF.

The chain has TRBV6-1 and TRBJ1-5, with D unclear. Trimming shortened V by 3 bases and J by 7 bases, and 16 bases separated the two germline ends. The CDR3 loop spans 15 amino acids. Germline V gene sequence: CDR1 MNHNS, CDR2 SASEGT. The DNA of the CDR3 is TGTGCCAGCAGTGAGGAGGGTCGGGAAAGACAGCCCCAGCATTTT. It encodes CASSEEGRERQPQHF.

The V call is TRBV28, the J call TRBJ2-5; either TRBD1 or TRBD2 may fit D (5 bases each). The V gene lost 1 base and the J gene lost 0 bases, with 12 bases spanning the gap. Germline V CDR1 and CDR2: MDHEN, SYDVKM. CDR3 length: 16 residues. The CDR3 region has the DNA TGTGCCAGCAGTTTATCCGGGGCTATGTACCAAGAGACCCAGTACTTC. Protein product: CASSLSGAMYQETQYF.

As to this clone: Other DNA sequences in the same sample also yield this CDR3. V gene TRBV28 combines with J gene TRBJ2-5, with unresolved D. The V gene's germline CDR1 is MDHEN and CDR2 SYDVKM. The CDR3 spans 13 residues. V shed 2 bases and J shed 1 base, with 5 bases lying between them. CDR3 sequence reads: CASSLPGQETQYF. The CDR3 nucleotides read TGTGCCAGCAGTTTACCGGGCCAAGAGACCCAGTACTTC.

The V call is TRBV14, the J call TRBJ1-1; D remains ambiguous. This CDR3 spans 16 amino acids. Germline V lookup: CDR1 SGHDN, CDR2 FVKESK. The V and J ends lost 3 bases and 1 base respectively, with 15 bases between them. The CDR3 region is CASSQIRPWGNTEAFF. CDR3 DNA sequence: TGTGCCAGCAGCCAGATCAGACCCTGGGGGAACACTGAAGCTTTCTTT.

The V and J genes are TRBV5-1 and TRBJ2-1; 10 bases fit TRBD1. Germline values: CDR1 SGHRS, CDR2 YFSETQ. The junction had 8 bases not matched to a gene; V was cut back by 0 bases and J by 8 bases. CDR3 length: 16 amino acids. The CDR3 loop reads CASSLGRDRGGYEQFF. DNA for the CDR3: TGCGCCAGCAGCTTGGGCCGGGACAGGGGTGGGTATGAGCAGTTCTTC.

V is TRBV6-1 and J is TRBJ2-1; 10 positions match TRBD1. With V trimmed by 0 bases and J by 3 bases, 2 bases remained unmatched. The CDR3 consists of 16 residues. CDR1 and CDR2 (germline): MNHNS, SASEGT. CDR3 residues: CASSEARTGGYNEQFF. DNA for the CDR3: TGTGCCAGCAGTGAAGCAAGGACAGGGGGCTACAATGAGCAGTTCTTC.

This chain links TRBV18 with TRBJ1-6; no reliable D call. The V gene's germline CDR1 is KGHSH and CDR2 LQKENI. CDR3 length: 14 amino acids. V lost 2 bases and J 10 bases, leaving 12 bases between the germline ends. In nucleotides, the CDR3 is TGTGCCAGCTCACCATCGGGTGGCGGGTCACCCCTCCACTTT. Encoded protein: CASSPSGGGSPLHF.

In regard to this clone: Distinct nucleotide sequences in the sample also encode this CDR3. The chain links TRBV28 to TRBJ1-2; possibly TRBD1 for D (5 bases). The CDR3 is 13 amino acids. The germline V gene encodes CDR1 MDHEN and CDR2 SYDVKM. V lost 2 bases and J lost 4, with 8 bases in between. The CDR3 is CASSLRGGYGYTF. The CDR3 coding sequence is TGTGCCAGCAGTTTACGGGGGGGCTATGGCTACACCTTC.

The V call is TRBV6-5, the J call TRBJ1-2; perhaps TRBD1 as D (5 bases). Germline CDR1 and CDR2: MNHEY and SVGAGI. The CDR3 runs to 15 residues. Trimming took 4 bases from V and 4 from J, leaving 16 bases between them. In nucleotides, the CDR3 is TGTGCCAGCAGTTCCACCGGGGCAGAATCCTATGGCTACACCTTC. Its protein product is CASSSTGAESYGYTF.

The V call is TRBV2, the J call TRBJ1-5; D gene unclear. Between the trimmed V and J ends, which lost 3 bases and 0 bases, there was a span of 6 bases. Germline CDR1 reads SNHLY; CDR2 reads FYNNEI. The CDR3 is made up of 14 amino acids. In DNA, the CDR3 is TGTGCCAGCAGTGAGACCGCTAGCAATCAGCCCCAGCATTTT. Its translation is CASSETASNQPQHF.

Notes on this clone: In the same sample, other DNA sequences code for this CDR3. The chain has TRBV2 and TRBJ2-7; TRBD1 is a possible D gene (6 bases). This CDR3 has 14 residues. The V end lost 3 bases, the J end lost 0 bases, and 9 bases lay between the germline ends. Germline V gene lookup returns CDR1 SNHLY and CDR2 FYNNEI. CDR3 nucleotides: TGTGCCAGCAGTGATGGCAGGGGCTCCTACGAGCAGTACTTC. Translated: CASSDGRGSYEQYF.

Written as DNA, the CDR3 is TGTGCCAGTCCGGGTCGGGGGGCCAAATGGAACAGATCCTACGAGCAGTACTTC. It translates to CASPGRGAKWNRSYEQYF. The chain is built from TRBV19 and TRBJ2-7; tentatively, D is TRBD2 (7 bases). Germline V CDR1 and CDR2: LNHDA, SQIVND (reference sequence). The CDR3 has 18 amino acids. Trimming stripped 8 bases from V and 1 base from J, with 27 bases between.

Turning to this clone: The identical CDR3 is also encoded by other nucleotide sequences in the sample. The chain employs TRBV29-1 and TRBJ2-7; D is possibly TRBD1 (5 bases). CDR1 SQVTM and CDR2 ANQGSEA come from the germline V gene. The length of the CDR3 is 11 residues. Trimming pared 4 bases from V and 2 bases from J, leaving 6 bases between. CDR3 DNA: TGCAGCGTTGGGGGCACCTACGAGCAGTACTTC. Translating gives CSVGGTYEQYF.

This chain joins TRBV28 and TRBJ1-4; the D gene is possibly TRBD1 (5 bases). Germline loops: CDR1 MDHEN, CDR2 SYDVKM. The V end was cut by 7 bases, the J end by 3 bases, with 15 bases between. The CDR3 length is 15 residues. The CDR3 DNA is TGTGCCAGCAAAAACCCGGGACTGTCTAATGAAAAACTGTTTTTT. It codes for CASKNPGLSNEKLFF.

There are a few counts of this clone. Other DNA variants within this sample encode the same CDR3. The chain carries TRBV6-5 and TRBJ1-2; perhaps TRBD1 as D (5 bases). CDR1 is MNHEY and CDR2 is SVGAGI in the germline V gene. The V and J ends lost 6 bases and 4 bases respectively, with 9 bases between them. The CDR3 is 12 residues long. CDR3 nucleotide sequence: TGTGCCAGCAGCCCCGGGACCTATGGCTACACCTTC. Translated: CASSPGTYGYTF.